This T cell receptor (beta chain) was obtained from a study of identical twins. Germline CDR1 SGHNT, CDR2 YYREEE (reference sequence). V shed 4 bases, J shed 7 bases, and the junction held 6 bases outside the gene matches. This CDR3 is built from 13 residues. cDNA molecules carried unique molecular identifiers, and template switching added a universal primer site. MiXCR, run by TCRdb on the 5' RACE reads, gives a single entry per CDR3 protein. Of 200,000 to 250,000 distinct CDR3 sequences detected, roughly 7% appear once; the ten largest clones hold about 3.6%. These data also formed part of another study, on yellow fever vaccine responses in identical twins.

V gene TRBV5-4 combines with J gene TRBJ2-7, with 9 bases aligning to TRBD1. The TCR originated in a young woman in good health. Source material: memory (CD45RO+) T cells sorted from blood. DNA of the CDR3: TGTGCCAGCAGCGCGGGACAGGGAAGGGAGCAGTACTTC. Its translation is CASSAGQGREQYF.